The 20 T cell receptor beta chains below were found in one sample sequenced in a study of OX40 agonist ivuxolimab in advanced cancers. The assay was immunoSEQ multiplex PCR, and TCRdb's table has in-frame clones only and misses some. Among about 45,000 clones, roughly 82% were seen once, and the ten largest hold approximately 16%. Sequencing was performed on CD4+ or CD8+ T cells sorted from blood, taken in a trial of the OX40 agonist ivuxolimab. These receptors all stem from an adult with an advanced solid tumor such as melanoma, head and neck, liver or kidney cancer.

The J gene is TRBJ2-3, the V gene TRBV5-6; 9 bases match TRBD2. From germline, CDR1 is SGHDT and CDR2 YYEEEE. The CDR3 covers 15 residues. The J segment lost 4 bases and the V segment lost 1 base, leaving 4 bases of the junction unmatched. CDR3 nucleotides: TGTGCCAGCAGCTTGCGCGGGGGGGGCGCAGATACGCAGTATTTT. This gives the protein CASSLRGGGADTQYF.

This clone was picked up one time. For the CDR3, the DNA is TGTGCCAGCAGTCTCGCGGGAGTGATGGAGACCCAGTACTTC. It translates to CASSLAGVMETQYF. The chain has TRBV27 and TRBJ2-5, with 7 nucleotides matching TRBD2. Germline values: CDR1 MNHEY, CDR2 SMNVEV (reference sequence). The CDR3 length is 14 residues. J was trimmed by 5 bases and V by 5 bases; bases with no gene match: 8.

V and J are TRBV15 and TRBJ1-2; D possibly corresponds to TRBD1 (5 bases). Trimming stripped 4 bases from V and 2 bases from J, with 23 bases between. Germline CDR1 reads LNHNV; CDR2 reads YYDKDF (reference sequence). This CDR3 is 18 amino acids long. In nucleotides, the CDR3 is TGTGCCACCAGCACCGACCCGGCAAGGGGCCAACCAAACTATGGCTACACCTTC. It codes for CATSTDPARGQPNYGYTF.

The rearrangement links TRBV29-1 to TRBJ2-3, with 9 bases lining up with TRBD1. The CDR3 loop spans 15 amino acids. Germline trimming cut 1 base from V and 0 bases from J; bases unmatched to any gene: 2. Germline V lookup: CDR1 SQVTM, CDR2 ANQGSEA. CDR3: CSVEGGQGSTDTQYF. The DNA of the CDR3 is TGCAGCGTTGAAGGGGGACAGGGAAGCACAGATACGCAGTATTTT.

This clone has only one observation. J is TRBJ2-7 and V is TRBV4-2; D may match TRBD1 or TRBD2 (5 bases each). V was cut by 4 bases and J by 5 bases, with 18 bases left in between. Germline CDR1 is LGHNA and CDR2 is YNFKEQ. The CDR3 is made up of 15 amino acids. The CDR3 DNA is TGTGCCAGCAGCCGTCGGGACCCCCGGTTCGACGAGCAGTACTTC. Its protein product is CASSRRDPRFDEQYF.

The chain is built from TRBV2 and TRBJ1-6; 8 bases line up with TRBD1. V shed 7 bases, J shed 8 bases, and the junction held 10 bases outside the gene matches. This CDR3 is built from 15 residues. The germline CDR1 and CDR2 sequences are SNHLY and FYNNEI. Here the CDR3 reads CASIPDRGGDSPLHF. DNA of the CDR3: TGTGCCAGCATCCCCGACAGGGGAGGAGATTCACCCCTCCACTTT.

The chain links TRBV5-5 to TRBJ2-3; no definite D call. Germline V CDR1 and CDR2: SGHKS, YYEKEE (reference sequence). The CDR3 consists of 15 residues. The V end was cut by 4 bases, the J end by 1 base, with 13 bases between. The CDR3 loop is CASSLFLGGTDTQYF. CDR3 bases: TGTGCCAGCAGCCTTTTCCTGGGTGGCACAGATACGCAGTATTTT.

The V gene is TRBV7-6, the J gene TRBJ2-1, with 10 bases lining up with TRBD2. CDR3 size: 15 residues. V lost 5 bases to trimming and J lost 4 bases; unmatched junction nucleotides: 5. The germline V gene has CDR1 SGHVS and CDR2 FNYEAQ. Here the CDR3 reads CASSPSGGVYNEQFF. The CDR3 DNA reads TGTGCCAGCAGCCCGAGCGGGGGGGTTTACAATGAGCAGTTCTTC. Supplemented by reference TRBV7-6 and TRBJ2-1, the full variable domain reads GAGVSQSPRYKVTKRGQDVALRCDPISGHVSLYWYRQALGQGPEFLTYFNYEAQQDKSGLPNDRFSAERPEGSISTLTIQRTEQRDSAMYRCASSPSGGVYNEQFFGPGTRLTVL.

This clone was seen a handful of times. The V call is TRBV5-1, the J call TRBJ2-1; 11 bases align to TRBD2. CDR3 size: 14 residues. Germline lookup yields CDR1 SGHRS and CDR2 YFSETQ. The V and J ends lost 3 bases and 14 bases, in that order; junction bases with no gene match: 10. The CDR3 DNA is TGCGCCAGCAGCTCCGAGGTAGCGGGGGGGTTGGAGTTCTTC. Amino acid sequence: CASSSEVAGGLEFF.

The J gene is TRBJ2-4, the V gene TRBV5-4; 9 positions match TRBD2. This CDR3 region has 18 residues. The germline V gene encodes CDR1 SGHNT and CDR2 YYREEE (reference sequence). Trimming took 3 bases from V and 6 from J; bases not matched to a gene: 16. CDR3 DNA sequence: TGTGCCAGCAGCTCCGGCCTAGCGGGATTAGGCCCTCCAAACATTCAGTACTTC. It yields the protein CASSSGLAGLGPPNIQYF.

The chain uses TRBV21-1 and TRBJ2-7; the table calls TRBD2, which could not be checked here. TRBV21-1 is noted as a pseudogene. The CDR3 consists of 17 residues. The CDR3 DNA follows: TGTGCCAGCAGCCCCCCGGGACTAGCGGGGGCCCGGGGCGAGCAGTACTTC. Protein: CASSPPGLAGARGEQYF.

This clone was counted only a few times. The chain carries TRBV6-5 and TRBJ1-2; 11 bases are shared with TRBD1. Germline CDR1 is MNHEY and CDR2 is SVGAGI. V gave up 5 bases and J gave up 3 bases; unmatched junction bases: 5. There are 15 residues in the CDR3. The chain's CDR3 is CASSTRTGGDYGYTF. CDR3 nucleotides: TGTGCCAGCAGTACCCGGACAGGGGGCGACTATGGCTACACCTTC.

The genes are TRBV5-1 and TRBJ1-1, with D uncertain. The germline V gene has CDR1 SGHRS and CDR2 YFSETQ. V dropped 5 bases and J dropped 1 base, with 15 bases sitting between them. This CDR3 spans 15 amino acids. CDR3 residues: CASRLLLDGNTEAFF. CDR3 bases: TGCGCCAGCAGACTCCTACTCGACGGGAACACTGAAGCTTTCTTT.

V is TRBV4-3 and J is TRBJ2-7; weak D call: TRBD2 (6 bases). The germline V gene has CDR1 LGHNA and CDR2 YSLEER. The V end was cut by 4 bases, the J end by 1 base, with 14 bases between. CDR3 length: 15 residues. CDR3 sequence reads: CASSLSRDSSYEQYF. CDR3 in DNA: TGCGCCAGCAGCCTATCCCGGGACTCTTCCTACGAGCAGTACTTC.

CDR3 loop: CASSLSSGQYQPQHF. CDR3 nucleotides: TGTGCCAGCAGTTTATCAAGTGGTCAGTATCAGCCCCAGCATTTT. The rearrangement joins TRBV27 to TRBJ1-5, with D unresolved. This CDR3 spans 15 amino acids. V lost 0 bases and J 5 bases, leaving 11 bases between the germline ends. Germline CDR1 MNHEY, CDR2 SMNVEV (reference sequence).

In this sample, this clone turned up a few times. The genes are TRBV27 and TRBJ1-2; D is unclear. CDR1 is MNHEY and CDR2 is SMNVEV in the germline V gene (reference sequence). The CDR3 extends over 14 amino acids. V gave up 2 bases and J gave up 7 bases, with 14 bases separating them. As DNA, the CDR3 is TGTGCCAGCAGTTTAGTCGGAGGGATTCTTGGCTACACCTTC. Translation: CASSLVGGILGYTF.

The chain has TRBV2 and TRBJ1-5; D gene unclear. The V end was cut by 8 bases, the J end by 1 base, with 6 bases between. This CDR3 has 12 amino acids. The germline gives CDR1 SNHLY, CDR2 FYNNEI. The CDR3 protein is CASSQSNQPQHF. CDR3 nucleotide sequence: TGTGCCAGCTCACAAAGCAATCAGCCCCAGCATTTT.

This clone was detected a few times. The chain recombines TRBV6-4 with TRBJ2-1, with D tentatively TRBD1 or TRBD2 (5 bases each). This CDR3 has 16 amino acids. CDR1 is MRHNA and CDR2 is SNTAGT in the germline V gene. Trimming took off 5 bases at V and 6 bases at J, with 20 bases between the two ends. Here the CDR3 reads CASSLLSGDASNEQFF. The CDR3 coding sequence is TGTGCCAGCAGTCTACTCTCCGGGGACGCCTCCAATGAGCAGTTCTTC.

The chain joins TRBV5-5 to TRBJ2-1, with 7 bases aligning to TRBD1. J was trimmed by 2 bases and V by 5 bases; bases with no gene match: 7. CDR1 and CDR2 from the germline V gene are SGHKS and YYEKEE (reference sequence). The CDR3 is 15 residues long. CDR3 sequence: CASRGTESTYNEQFF. The CDR3 nucleotides are TGTGCCAGCAGAGGGACAGAAAGCACCTACAATGAGCAGTTCTTC.

The chain recombines TRBV5-4 with TRBJ1-1, with D perhaps matching TRBD1 (5 bases). V lost 3 bases, J lost 0 bases, and 6 bases lay in between. CDR1 SGHNT and CDR2 YYREEE come from the germline V gene (reference sequence). The CDR3 runs 13 residues. In nucleotides, the CDR3 is TGTGCCAGCAGCTCAGGGATGAACACTGAAGCTTTCTTT. This codes for CASSSGMNTEAFF.